The next 19 T cell receptor beta chains were all read from a single sample in a study of regulatory T cells in long-lasting Graves disease. Relying on iRepertoire HTBI primers and Arm-PCR of CDR3 regions, the team built TCR beta libraries. From the multiplex PCR reads, TCRdb called clonotypes with MiXCR, one entry per CDR3 protein. Among 360,000 or so distinct CDR3 sequences listed, about 11% were seen once. Stated time point: newly diagnosed GD, antithyroid drugs for less than 3 months. The TCR library was made from RNA extracted from PBMCs. These same records also appear under a second study, on T cells in Graves' hyperthyroidism and ophthalmopathy.

Sequenced here: peripheral blood mononuclear cells (PBMCs), sampled at new diagnosis, from a patient treated with antithyroid drugs. These receptors originate from a woman aged 18-29 years with Graves disease.

The J gene is TRBJ2-2, the V gene TRBV4-2; D possibly corresponds to TRBD1 (5 bases). The CDR3 runs 15 residues. V lost 0 bases to trimming and J lost 8 bases, with 13 bases between them. CDR1 is LGHNA, CDR2 YNFKEQ, per germline. The CDR3 DNA sequence: TGTGCCAGCAGCCAAGATAGGGAAGGGGCTGGGGAGCTGTTTTTT. As protein: CASSQDREGAGELFF.

This clonotype was found a few times. Here the CDR3 DNA reads TGTGCCACCAGCAGAGATAGAGGACCCACAGGGAAAGGCTACACCTTC. Translated: CATSRDRGPTGKGYTF. The chain joins TRBV15 to TRBJ1-2; D is perhaps TRBD1 (6 bases). Trimming removed 0 bases from V and 8 bases from J, with 19 bases in between. CDR1 and CDR2 from the germline V gene are LNHNV and YYDKDF (reference sequence). This CDR3 is 16 amino acids long.

This clonotype was detected only a few times. The rearrangement uses TRBV20-1 and TRBJ1-1, with unresolved D. Per germline, CDR1 DFQATT and CDR2 SNEGSKA (reference sequence). Trimming pared 3 bases from V and 0 bases from J, leaving 8 bases between. The CDR3 covers 13 residues. DNA for the CDR3: TGCAGTGCTAGGAAAGGGATGAACACTGAAGCTTTCTTT. Translated, it gives CSARKGMNTEAFF.

This clonotype was counted many times. The chain recombines TRBV5-1 with TRBJ1-2, with 8 positions matching TRBD1. The V gene end was trimmed by 4 bases and the J gene end by 8 bases; junction bases not matched to a gene: 7. The V gene's germline CDR1 is SGHRS and CDR2 YFSETQ. The CDR3 consists of 13 residues. The CDR3 loop reads CASSLGQGGGYTF. CDR3 DNA: TGCGCCAGCAGCCTAGGACAGGGAGGCGGCTACACCTTC.

This clonotype was seen at least ten times. The gene calls are TRBV28 and TRBJ2-1, with 10 bases aligning to TRBD2. Germline V gene sequence: CDR1 MDHEN, CDR2 SYDVKM. The CDR3 covers 14 residues. Trimming took 10 bases from V and 4 from J; bases not matched to a gene: 7. The CDR3 DNA reads TGTGCCACCTCCCTAGCGGGAGTATACAATGAGCAGTTCTTC. This encodes CATSLAGVYNEQFF.

There are many counts of this clonotype. The CDR3 reads CAWSVGPWDTDTQYF. The CDR3 bases are TGTGCCTGGAGTGTAGGCCCTTGGGACACAGATACGCAGTATTTT. This chain joins TRBV30 and TRBJ2-3; D remains unclear. V was clipped by 0 bases and J by 2 bases, with 12 bases between them. Germline assignment: CDR1 GTSNPN and CDR2 SVGIG (reference sequence). This CDR3 is built from 15 residues.

This clonotype was seen a handful of times. The chain couples TRBV15 to TRBJ2-3, with D possibly matching TRBD1 (5 bases). From germline, CDR1 is LNHNV and CDR2 YYDKDF (reference sequence). Trimming stripped 3 bases from V and 3 bases from J, with 16 bases between. The CDR3 spans 16 residues. The CDR3, as DNA: TGTGCCACCAGCAGGTGGGGCCCCCTTAATACAGATACGCAGTATTTT. Translating gives CATSRWGPLNTDTQYF.

At least ten counts were recorded for this clonotype. J is TRBJ1-1 and V is TRBV27; TRBD1 agrees at 8 bases. The trim removed 2 bases at V and 4 bases at J, leaving 9 bases unmatched. The germline V gene has CDR1 MNHEY and CDR2 SMNVEV (reference sequence). The CDR3 totals 16 residues. The CDR3 DNA reads as TGTGCCAGCAGTTTAACCCCTGGACAGGGAGGCACTGAAGCTTTCTTT. Amino acids: CASSLTPGQGGTEAFF.

This clonotype was detected ten times or more. The chain couples TRBV7-2 to TRBJ2-1; 7 nucleotides align to TRBD2. Trimming took 0 bases from V and 10 from J; bases not matched to a gene: 6. There are 14 residues in the CDR3. CDR1 and CDR2 (germline): SGHTA, FQGNSA. The CDR3 region is CASSLAPRGGEQFF. DNA of the CDR3: TGTGCCAGCAGCTTAGCGCCGCGGGGAGGGGAGCAGTTCTTC.

This clonotype was detected ten times or more. The gene calls are TRBV9 and TRBJ1-1; the D is unclear. CDR3 length: 17 amino acids. Per germline, CDR1 SGDLS and CDR2 YYNGEE. V shed 4 bases and J shed 1 base, with 20 bases lying between them. The CDR3 region is CASSPWGEVRRNTEAFF. CDR3 in DNA: TGTGCCAGCAGCCCTTGGGGAGAGGTTAGAAGGAACACTGAAGCTTTCTTT.

This clonotype was found many times. V and J are TRBV6-1 and TRBJ1-2; 8 positions agree with TRBD1. Germline CDR1 and CDR2: MNHNS and SASEGT. This CDR3 has 17 amino acids. The J segment lost 1 base and the V segment lost 5 bases, leaving 12 bases of the junction unmatched. CDR3 in DNA: TGTGCCAGCAGTCGCGGACAGGGCTATGGGGTTAACTATGGCTACACCTTC. Its translation: CASSRGQGYGVNYGYTF.

This clonotype has a single count. A read error may explain this, as a much larger clone is one base away. The V gene is TRBV6-5, the J gene TRBJ1-2; no definite D call. Between the trimmed V and J ends, which lost 4 bases and 1 base, there was a span of 7 bases. The CDR3 is 13 amino acids. From germline, CDR1 is MNHEY and CDR2 SVGAGI. The CDR3 region has the DNA TGTGCCAGCAGTTCGGGCTATAACTATGGCTACACCTTC. The encoded protein is CASSSGYNYGYTF.

This clonotype showed up many times. V gene TRBV7-2 combines with J gene TRBJ1-2; D is uncertain. This CDR3 is 12 amino acids long. Germline CDR1 and CDR2: SGHTA and FQGNSA. The V and J ends lost 5 bases and 8 bases respectively, with 12 bases between them. The CDR3 here is CASSAYNRGYTF. CDR3 nucleotides: TGTGCCAGCAGCGCGTATAACCGGGGCTACACCTTC.

In its sample, this clonotype was seen many times. V usage is TRBV11-1 and J usage is TRBJ2-3, with 12 nucleotides matching TRBD2. The J call is doubtful: the DNA matches TRBJ2-1 better. Germline V gene lookup returns CDR1 SGHAT and CDR2 FQDESV (reference sequence). The CDR3 runs to 17 residues. The CDR3: CASSPKGPGLAGFSQFF. The CDR3 nucleotides are TGTGCCAGCAGCCCCAAGGGGCCCGGACTAGCGGGATTTTCGCAGTTCTTC.

This chain links TRBV5-8 with TRBJ2-7; 7 positions match TRBD1. V lost 4 bases, J lost 0 bases, and 10 bases stayed unmatched. This CDR3 contains 16 residues. From germline, CDR1 is SGHTS and CDR2 YDEGEE. CDR3 in DNA: TGTGCCAGCAGCGGGGACAGAGCACACCGCTCCTACGAGCAGTACGTC. Translated: CASSGDRAHRSYEQYV.

This clonotype has at least ten counts. The chain is built from TRBV7-3 and TRBJ2-1; D gene unclear. This CDR3 has 16 amino acids. Germline V gene lookup returns CDR1 SGHTA and CDR2 FQGTGA. Trimming cost V 4 bases and J 0 bases, with 13 bases left between them. The CDR3 DNA reads TGTGCCAGCAGCTCCCAACCGGGTTTCTCCTACAATGAGCAGTTCTTC. This translates into CASSSQPGFSYNEQFF. Drawing the rest from reference TRBV7-3 and TRBJ2-1, the complete variable domain is GAGVSQTPSNKVTEKGKYVELRCDPISGHTALYWYRQSLGQGPEFLIYFQGTGAADDSGLPNDRFFAVRPEGSVSTLKIQRTERGDSAVYLCASSSQPGFSYNEQFFGPGTRLTVL.

A note on this clonotype: At one of its ends the junction is not consistent with the germline gene, which may arise from a read error. The chain has TRBV11-2 and TRBJ2-7; D is unresolved. The germline V gene has CDR1 SGHAT and CDR2 FQNNGV. This CDR3 spans 15 amino acids. The CDR3 spells CASSQDPAKSYEQYF. The DNA of the CDR3 is TGCGCCAGCAGCCAAGATCCGGCGAAATCCTACGAGCAGTACTTC.

This clonotype was counted many times. This rearrangement joins TRBV6-2 or TRBV6-3 to TRBJ2-5; perhaps TRBD2 as D (5 bases). This CDR3 is 15 amino acids long. V lost 6 bases to trimming and J lost 2 bases, with 16 bases between them. Germline-derived CDR1 and CDR2 are MNHEY and SVGEGT. The CDR3 protein is CASRPPWGEQETQYF. The CDR3 DNA sequence: TGTGCCAGCAGACCTCCTTGGGGAGAACAAGAGACCCAGTACTTC.

This clonotype was counted ten times or more. This chain links TRBV2 with TRBJ1-4; D might be TRBD1 (5 bases). This CDR3 contains 16 residues. Germline CDR1 SNHLY, CDR2 FYNNEI. The V end was cut by 4 bases, the J end by 5 bases, with 17 bases between. In DNA, the CDR3 is TGTGCCAGCAGTGTGACAGTCGGGAGGACCAATGAAAAACTGTTTTTT. It is translated as CASSVTVGRTNEKLFF.